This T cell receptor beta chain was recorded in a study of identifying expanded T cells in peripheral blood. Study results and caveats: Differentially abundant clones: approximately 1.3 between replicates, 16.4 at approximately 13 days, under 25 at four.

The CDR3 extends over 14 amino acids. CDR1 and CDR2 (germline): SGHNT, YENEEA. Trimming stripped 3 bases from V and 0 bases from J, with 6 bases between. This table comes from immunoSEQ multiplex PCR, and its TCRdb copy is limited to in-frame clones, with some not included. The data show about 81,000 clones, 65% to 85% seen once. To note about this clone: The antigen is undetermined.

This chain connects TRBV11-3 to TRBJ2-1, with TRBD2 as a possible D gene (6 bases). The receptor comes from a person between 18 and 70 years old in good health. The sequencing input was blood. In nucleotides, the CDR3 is TGTGCCAGCAGCTTCGGGAGCTCCTACAATGAGCAGTTCTTC. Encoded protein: CASSFGSSYNEQFF.